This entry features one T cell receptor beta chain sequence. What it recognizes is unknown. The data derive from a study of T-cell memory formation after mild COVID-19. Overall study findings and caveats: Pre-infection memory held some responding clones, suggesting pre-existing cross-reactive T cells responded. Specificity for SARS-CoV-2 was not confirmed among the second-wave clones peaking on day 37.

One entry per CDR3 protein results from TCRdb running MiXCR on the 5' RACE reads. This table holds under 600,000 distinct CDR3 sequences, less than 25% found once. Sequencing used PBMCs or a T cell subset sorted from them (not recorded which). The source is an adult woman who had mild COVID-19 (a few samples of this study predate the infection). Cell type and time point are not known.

CDR3 region: CASSLAPVGTDTQYF. CDR3 in DNA: TGCGCCAGCAGCTTGGCCCCGGTAGGGACAGATACGCAGTATTTT. The chain is built from TRBV5-1 and TRBJ2-3; D is uncertain. Trimming left V 0 bases short and J 3 bases short, with 11 bases between. The germline V gene encodes CDR1 SGHRS and CDR2 YFSETQ. CDR3 size: 15 residues.